This T cell receptor beta chain was sequenced during a study of cytotoxic CD8 clonotypes in ibrutinib-treated CLL. Turning to the study itself: Patients: more than 10 relapsed/refractory, under 16 treatment-naive, fewer than 18 IGHV unmutated.

This clone was seen only a few times. What it recognizes is unknown. The CDR3 sequence is 17 residues long. V dropped 2 bases and J dropped 5; count of bases not matched to a gene: 14. CDR1 and CDR2 (germline): ENHRY, SYGVKD. Libraries were prepared by immunoSEQ multiplex PCR; TCRdb keeps only in-frame clonotypes and omits some of them. The sample lists approximately 60,000 clones, 55% to 70% occurring once. The study's findings and limits: Progressing and sustained-remission patients had different sampling times. Baseline-level clonality went beyond age-matched healthy donors and moved in step with circulating CD8+ T-cell counts. Public clonotypes were rare and shrank or held steady on treatment.

The source of this sequence is a human donor with chronic lymphocytic leukemia. The genes are TRBV10-3 and TRBJ2-5; 7 nucleotides line up with TRBD2. Sequencing used PBMCs, obtained after 24 months of ibrutinib treatment. The CDR3 DNA is TGTGCCATCAGTGAGACCCGACTAGCCCACGATTGGGAGACCCAGTACTTC. This encodes CAISETRLAHDWETQYF.